The TCR beta chain under discussion was sequenced for a study of monozygotic twins with inflammatory bowel disease. TCRalpha along with TCRbeta cDNA was subjected to two nested PCRs lasting roughly 15 and 9 cycles. No DNA is given; TCRdb re-called the 5' RACE reads and lists each CDR3 protein once. The table lists some 150,000 distinct CDR3 sequences. CDR1 and CDR2 (germline): LNHNV, YYDKDF (reference sequence). The CDR3 runs to 15 residues. Source material: blood. The rearrangement links TRBV15 to TRBJ2-1; checking the TCRdb D call of TRBD2 is not possible without DNA. This TCR derives from a human donor with ulcerative colitis or Crohn's disease, or a healthy co-twin of an affected twin (not recorded which). The CDR3 sequence: CATSSGRERYNEQFF.